This T cell receptor beta chain was captured by sequencing in a study of T cell clones after liver transplantation. Trimming removed 7 bases at V and 2 bases at J, with 9 bases between. CDR3 length: 14 amino acids. Germline loops: CDR1 MDHEN, CDR2 SYDVKM. Here immunoSEQ multiplex PCR was the method, and the copy in TCRdb shows in-frame clones only, minus some. Of approximately 55,000 clones listed, over 55% were seen once; the top ten hold about a tenth. The sequence was obtained from a human patient who received a liver transplant. Certain T cells may be donor cells from the graft. The J gene is TRBJ1-6, the V gene TRBV28; D gene ambiguous. The sequencing used CD4+ T cells from blood, collected around 52 months after liver transplant. CDR3 bases: TGTGCCAGCAAAGGGAGGACCTATAATTCACCCCTCCACTTT. It specifies CASKGRTYNSPLHF. Filled out from reference TRBV28 and TRBJ1-6, the complete variable domain reads DVKVTQSSRYLVKRTGEKVFLECVQDMDHENMFWYRQDPGLGLRLIYFSYDVKMKEKGDIPEGYSVSREKKERFSLILESASTNQTSMYLCASKGRTYNSPLHFGNGTRLTVT.